These T cell receptor beta chains were read from a single sample in a study of control samples from healthy donors and cancer patients. TCRdb's copy holds only in-frame clones and misses some; the assay was immunoSEQ multiplex PCR. This sample has 160,000 or so clones, with over 85% found just once. Sequenced input: blood. All receptors come from a man in his fifties in good health. Each CDR3 is given with its conserved first and last residue. The D gene is left open where the match is weak. Size values are once, few and many counts, or a class for expanded clones, and some rows have none.

d_call,clone_size,v_call,j_call,cdr3_aa,cdr3_nt
TRBD1,.,TRBV5-5,TRBJ2-3,CASSRQGPDTQYF,TGTGCCAGCAGCCGACAGGGTCCAGATACGCAGTATTTT
.,.,TRBV7-9,TRBJ2-7,CASSPKGPYEQYF,TGTGCCAGCAGTCCTAAGGGGCCCTACGAGCAGTACTTC
.,.,TRBV9,TRBJ2-2,CASSPDGGMNTGELFF,TGTGCCAGCAGCCCCGACGGAGGGATGAACACCGGGGAGCTGTTTTTT
TRBD1,.,TRBV15,TRBJ1-1,CATSRDSGGGTEAFF,TGTGCCACCAGCAGAGATTCAGGGGGTGGTACTGAAGCTTTCTTT
TRBD1,.,TRBV28,TRBJ2-7,CASSSGQGDHREQYF,TGTGCCAGCAGTTCGGGACAGGGGGATCATCGGGAGCAGTACTTC
.,.,TRBV28,TRBJ1-6,CASSLGRGGSPLHF,TGTGCCAGCAGTTTAGGCAGGGGCGGTTCACCCCTCCACTTT
TRBD1,.,TRBV12-5,TRBJ2-6,CASGLVLVRDSPSGANVLTF,TGTGCTAGTGGTTTGGTACTCGTTCGGGACAGCCCCTCTGGGGCCAACGTCCTGACTTTC
TRBD2,.,TRBV3-1/TRBV3-2,TRBJ2-3,CASSQLGLAGGRDTQYF,TGTGCCAGCAGCCAATTGGGACTAGCGGGAGGACGGGATACGCAGTATTTT
TRBD2,few,TRBV4-1,TRBJ2-3,CASSTPPLRLAGSTDTQYF,TGCGCCAGCAGCACCCCCCCGTTGAGACTAGCGGGAAGCACAGATACGCAGTATTTT
TRBD1,.,TRBV28,TRBJ1-1,CASSLGTGNTEAFF,TGTGCCAGCAGCCTGGGGACAGGAAACACTGAAGCTTTCTTT
.,.,TRBV19,TRBJ1-2,CASSIPGRGQGHDYTF,TGTGCCAGTAGTATCCCCGGGCGGGGTCAGGGCCATGACTACACCTTC
.,.,TRBV2,TRBJ2-7,CASSTQYEQYF,TGTGCCAGCAGTACGCAGTACGAGCAGTACTTC
TRBD2,.,TRBV5-1,TRBJ2-3,CASRLGTSGFTDTQYF,TGCGCCAGCAGATTGGGGACTAGCGGGTTCACAGATACGCAGTATTTT
TRBD1,once,TRBV5-1,TRBJ1-6,CASSLSGGTYNSPLHF,TGCGCCAGCAGCTTGTCAGGGGGCACCTATAATTCACCCCTCCACTTT
.,.,TRBV7-9,TRBJ1-6,CASSPTPSSYNSPLHF,TGTGCCAGCAGCCCTACACCGAGCTCCTATAATTCACCCCTCCACTTT
.,.,TRBV19,TRBJ2-4,CASSIPAGLLEKNIQYF,TGTGCCAGTAGTATACCGGCAGGCCTCCTTGAGAAAAACATTCAGTACTTC
.,.,TRBV20-1,TRBJ2-3,CSASGQGNTDTQYF,TGCAGTGCTAGTGGGCAGGGAAACACAGATACGCAGTATTTT
TRBD1,.,TRBV2,TRBJ1-1,CASSVRQGIDTEAFF,TGTGCCAGCAGTGTCAGACAGGGGATCGACACTGAAGCTTTCTTT
.,.,TRBV28,TRBJ2-1,CASSGAGSSPYNEQFF,TGTGCCAGCAGTGGAGCGGGTAGTTCCCCCTACAATGAGCAGTTCTTC
.,.,TRBV5-1,TRBJ2-5,CASSLDGEDQETQYF,TGCGCCAGCAGCTTGGATGGGGAAGACCAAGAGACCCAGTACTTC